This T cell receptor (beta chain) came from a study of blood T cells in healthy people across ages. Study conclusions and caveats: Donors of long life had a larger count of naive CD4+ cells and greater diversity than aged donors.

The CDR3 extends over 16 amino acids. V was trimmed by 1 base and J by 0 bases, leaving 12 bases between them. Concerning this clonotype: Its antigen is not known.

Next came a second PCR, run for roughly 6 to 11 cycles, which used a sample-barcoded 5' primer along with a J-beta primer mix. TCRdb re-analysed the 5' RACE reads in MiXCR, keeping a single row per CDR3 protein. In the table there are around 1.7 million distinct CDR3 sequences, roughly 30% of which are singletons. The clonotype comes from a woman aged 25-40 years in good health. Source material: blood. The chain links TRBV12-3 or TRBV12-4 to TRBJ1-2; D uncertain. CDR3 region: CASSLGAERANYGYTF. In DNA form, the CDR3 reads TGTGCCAGCAGTTTAGGGGCGGAACGAGCTAACTATGGCTACACCTTC.